One and the same sample provided the 23 T cell receptor beta chains below, sequenced in a study of PD-L1 blockade in urothelial cancer. Profiled with immunoSEQ multiplex PCR; TCRdb holds only in-frame clones, not every one. The sample yields some 100,000 clones, over 80% seen once. The source material was PBMCs, sampled around atezolizumab (anti-PD-L1) treatment. The source is an elderly woman with urothelial cancer.

This clone was seen only a few times. The J gene is TRBJ2-2, the V gene TRBV9; 10 bases line up with TRBD2. With V trimmed by 3 bases and J by 5 bases, 4 bases remained unmatched. The germline CDR1 and CDR2 sequences are SGDLS and YYNGEE. This CDR3 spans 15 amino acids. CDR3 in amino acids: CASSDLAGVTGELFF. The CDR3 nucleotides are TGTGCCAGCAGCGACCTAGCGGGAGTTACCGGGGAGCTGTTTTTT.

This chain uses TRBV7-9 with TRBJ2-7, with 7 bases fitting TRBD1. V trimming: 4 bases; J trimming: 3 bases; junction bases outside the gene matches: 6. The CDR3 consists of 14 residues. Germline V gene data show CDR1 as SEHNR and CDR2 as FQNEAQ (reference sequence). DNA of the CDR3: TGTGCCAGCAGCTCACCGGGACAGCTCTACGAGCAGTACTTC. Protein: CASSSPGQLYEQYF.

This chain links TRBV6-5 with TRBJ2-7; D not certain. Germline CDR1 and CDR2: MNHEY and SVGAGI. V was cut by 6 bases and J by 2 bases, with 14 bases left in between. The CDR3 runs 14 residues. This CDR3 reads CASSPTQVTYEQYF. In DNA form, the CDR3 reads TGTGCCAGCAGCCCCACGCAGGTAACCTACGAGCAGTACTTC.

The chain links TRBV5-1 to TRBJ2-3; the match to TRBD2 covers 7 bases. This CDR3 is built from 15 residues. Trimming cost V 2 bases and J 4 bases; bases outside gene matches: 7. The germline gives CDR1 SGHRS, CDR2 YFSETQ. CDR3 residues: CASSLAGNPADTQYF. The CDR3, as DNA: TGCGCCAGCAGCTTAGCGGGAAACCCGGCAGATACGCAGTATTTT. Full variable domain (rest looked up from reference TRBV5-1 and TRBJ2-3): KAGVTQTPRYLIKTRGQQVTLSCSPISGHRSVSWYQQTPGQGLQFLFEYFSETQRNKGNFPGRFSGRQFSNSRSEMNVSTLELGDSALYLCASSLAGNPADTQYFGPGTRLTVL.

The table lists this clone with a count of one. This chain uses TRBV14 with TRBJ2-5, with TRBD1 matching over 11 bases. The junction had 6 bases not matched to a gene; V was cut back by 4 bases and J by 5 bases. The CDR3 loop spans 15 amino acids. The germline V gene encodes CDR1 SGHDN and CDR2 FVKESK. The CDR3 DNA sequence: TGTGCCAGCAGCCCCAGGACAGGGGGCAGGGAGACCCAGTACTTC. It translates to CASSPRTGGRETQYF.

The CDR3 bases are TGCGCCAGCAGCTTGGAGCTAGCGGGAGCCAAAGACGAGCAGTACTTC. It is translated as CASSLELAGAKDEQYF. The rearrangement links TRBV5-1 to TRBJ2-7, with 10 bases that match TRBD2. The V gene's germline CDR1 is SGHRS and CDR2 YFSETQ. CDR3 length: 16 residues. V was pared by 0 bases and J by 5 bases, with 8 bases of the junction left unmatched.

The gene calls are TRBV4-1 and TRBJ2-5; 9 bases fit TRBD1. The V gene's germline CDR1 is MGHRA and CDR2 YSYEKL. Germline trimming cut 0 bases from V and 9 bases from J; bases unmatched to any gene: 11. This CDR3 has 16 amino acids. The CDR3 here is CASSQDRYGGDRAQYF. For the CDR3, the DNA is TGCGCCAGCAGCCAAGACCGGTATGGGGGGGACAGGGCCCAGTACTTC.

About this clone itself: Other DNA sequences in this sample translate to the same CDR3. The chain joins TRBV7-3 to TRBJ1-3; no clear D gene. Germline V gene sequence: CDR1 SGHTA, CDR2 FQGTGA. The V end lost 8 bases, the J end lost 0 bases, and 5 bases lay between the germline ends. The CDR3 is 12 amino acids. The CDR3 spells CASRGSGNTIYF. In DNA, the CDR3 is TGTGCCAGCCGCGGCTCTGGAAACACCATATATTTT.

V usage is TRBV15 and J usage is TRBJ2-5; D gene unclear. The CDR3 contains 17 residues. Germline lookup yields CDR1 LNHNV and CDR2 YYDKDF (reference sequence). V lost 1 base, J lost 1 base, and 16 bases lay in between. The CDR3 spells CATSRGGGVSPQETQYF. The CDR3 nucleotides read TGTGCCACCAGCAGAGGCGGCGGTGTATCCCCCCAAGAGACCCAGTACTTC.

This clone was detected once. CDR3 in amino acids: CASSSPGLAETQYF. The CDR3 region has the DNA TGTGCCAGCAGTTCCCCGGGACTAGCGGAGACCCAGTACTTC. The chain employs TRBV28 and TRBJ2-5; TRBD2 matches 10 bases. The trim removed 4 bases at V and 5 bases at J, leaving 4 bases unmatched. The CDR3 contains 14 residues. Germline V gene lookup returns CDR1 MDHEN and CDR2 SYDVKM.

Concerning this clone itself: Other DNA sequences within the sample encode an identical CDR3. This chain joins TRBV11-2 and TRBJ2-7; possibly TRBD1 for D (6 bases). In germline, CDR1 is SGHAT, CDR2 FQNNGV. V was trimmed by 4 bases and J by 0 bases, leaving 13 bases between them. The CDR3 covers 15 residues. CDR3 protein: CASSSSGTTSYEQYF. In nucleotides, the CDR3 is TGTGCCAGCAGCTCATCCGGGACAACCTCCTACGAGCAGTACTTC. Complete variable domain (other parts from reference TRBV11-2 and TRBJ2-7): EAGVAQSPRYKIIEKRQSVAFWCNPISGHATLYWYQQILGQGPKLLIQFQNNGVVDDSQLPKDRFSAERLKGVDSTLKIQPAKLEDSAVYLCASSSSGTTSYEQYFGPGTRLTVT.

J is TRBJ1-2 and V is TRBV27; 7 positions agree with TRBD1. After removal of 4 bases from V and 5 bases from J, the junction contained 4 bases not matched to a gene. The CDR3 has 13 residues. The germline V gene has CDR1 MNHEY and CDR2 SMNVEV (reference sequence). The CDR3, as DNA: TGTGCCAGCAGTTCGACAGGGCGGTATGGCTACACCTTC. Residues: CASSSTGRYGYTF.

This rearrangement joins TRBV27 to TRBJ1-5, with D tentatively TRBD1 (6 bases). The V and J ends lost 5 bases and 5 bases respectively, with 16 bases between them. The germline V gene has CDR1 MNHEY and CDR2 SMNVEV (reference sequence). The CDR3 totals 15 residues. CDR3 protein: CASSLQGRQDQPQHF. The CDR3 DNA follows: TGTGCCAGCAGTCTACAGGGACGGCAGGATCAGCCCCAGCATTTT.

This clone is a singleton in its sample. This chain uses TRBV18 with TRBJ2-7; maybe TRBD2 (6 bases). V was clipped by 1 base and J by 3 bases, with 19 bases between them. The germline V gene encodes CDR1 KGHSH and CDR2 LQKENI. The CDR3 is 17 residues long. For the CDR3, the DNA is TGTGCCAGCTCACCACTTAGCTGGGGGGTAGGCCGCTACGAGCAGTACTTC. Protein product: CASSPLSWGVGRYEQYF.

This clone has a single count. The genes are TRBV5-1 and TRBJ1-1; D gene unclear. This CDR3 contains 12 residues. Trimming shortened V by 4 bases and J by 7 bases, and 11 bases separated the two germline ends. CDR1 and CDR2 (germline): SGHRS, YFSETQ. CDR3 nucleotides: TGCGCCAGCAGCCCCGGGAACTTTGAAGCTTTCTTT. It codes for CASSPGNFEAFF.

The table lists this clone with a count of one. The J gene is TRBJ1-2, the V gene TRBV9; D gene unclear. Germline V gene data show CDR1 as SGDLS and CDR2 as YYNGEE. V was pared by 0 bases and J by 10 bases, with 19 bases between. CDR3 length: 15 residues. The CDR3 loop is CASSVAVGDPDLYTF. The CDR3 DNA follows: TGTGCCAGCAGCGTAGCTGTTGGAGATCCAGATCTCTACACCTTC.

This chain uses TRBV9 with TRBJ1-2; 8 bases fit TRBD1. The CDR3 has 17 amino acids. The germline V gene encodes CDR1 SGDLS and CDR2 YYNGEE. Unmatched junction bases numbered 13, after V lost 4 bases and J lost 2 bases. The CDR3 region has the DNA TGTGCCAGCAGCCCAGGACAGGGAATCGCCGAGAACTATGGCTACACCTTC. Protein sequence: CASSPGQGIAENYGYTF.

V is TRBV4-1 and J is TRBJ1-4; possibly TRBD1 for D (6 bases). This CDR3 contains 19 residues. Trimming shortened V by 0 bases and J by 0 bases, and 17 bases separated the two germline ends. CDR1 and CDR2 (germline): MGHRA, YSYEKL. Written as DNA, the CDR3 is TGCGCCAGCAGCCAAGATCCCCGAGCAGGGGCTCCAACTAATGAAAAACTGTTTTTT. It encodes CASSQDPRAGAPTNEKLFF.

The V call is TRBV6-1, the J call TRBJ2-5; perhaps TRBD1 as D (5 bases). The CDR3 contains 13 residues. The germline V gene has CDR1 MNHNS and CDR2 SASEGT. Trimming removed 5 bases from V and 5 bases from J, with 12 bases in between. The CDR3 DNA reads as TGTGCCAGCAGTAACCAGGGAACGGAGACCCAGTACTTC. Protein product: CASSNQGTETQYF.

The chain links TRBV6-1 to TRBJ1-5; 9 nucleotides align to TRBD1. V gave up 4 bases and J gave up 3 bases; unmatched junction bases: 4. CDR3 size: 15 residues. CDR1 is MNHNS and CDR2 is SASEGT in the germline V gene. CDR3 sequence (DNA): TGTGCCAGCAGTGCCGGGACAGGGTTCAATCAGCCCCAGCATTTT. It encodes CASSAGTGFNQPQHF.

This chain uses TRBV7-9 with TRBJ1-4, with 7 bases lining up with TRBD1. Germline trimming cut 5 bases from V and 7 bases from J; bases unmatched to any gene: 13. The CDR3 covers 16 residues. Per germline, CDR1 SEHNR and CDR2 FQNEAQ (reference sequence). This CDR3 reads CASSLGQPGTAEKLFF. CDR3 DNA sequence: TGTGCCAGCAGCCTCGGACAACCTGGGACAGCTGAAAAACTGTTTTTT.

J is TRBJ2-1 and V is TRBV28, with D tentatively TRBD2 (6 bases). Looked up from germline, CDR1 is MDHEN and CDR2 is SYDVKM. Trimming shortened V by 5 bases and J by 10 bases, and 9 bases separated the two germline ends. The CDR3 consists of 11 residues. CDR3: CASSLSGEQFF. In DNA, the CDR3 is TGTGCCAGCAGTCTTAGCGGAGAGCAGTTCTTC.

The chain is built from TRBV6-6 and TRBJ2-7, with 9 bases identical to TRBD1. With 5 bases clipped from V and 6 bases from J, the junction kept 8 bases outside the gene matches. This CDR3 comprises 14 residues. Per the germline V gene, CDR1 is MNHNY and CDR2 is SVGAGI (reference sequence). CDR3 sequence (DNA): TGTGCCAGCAGTCCCGCGGGACAGGGATTCGAGCAGTACTTC. This translates into CASSPAGQGFEQYF.